This T cell receptor beta chain was obtained from a study of OX40 agonist ivuxolimab in advanced cancers. Germline assignment: CDR1 SGHTA and CDR2 FQGNSA. Losses at the gene ends were 5 bases for V and 6 bases for J; bases not matched to a gene: 7. CDR3 length equals 15 residues. Only in-frame clones appear in the TCRdb table, and some are missing; sequencing was by immunoSEQ multiplex PCR. Found here are 45,000 to 50,000 clones, roughly 93% of them singletons; the top ten hold around a fifth. This receptor was obtained from an adult with an advanced solid tumor such as melanoma, head and neck, liver or kidney cancer. The rearrangement uses TRBV7-2 and TRBJ2-3, with 11 bases fitting TRBD2. Here the sequenced sample was CD4+ or CD8+ T cells sorted from blood, taken in a trial of the OX40 agonist ivuxolimab. CDR3 nucleotides: TGTGCCAGCAGCCTCGGGACTAGCGGCCTTGATACGCAGTATTTT. Translation: CASSLGTSGLDTQYF.